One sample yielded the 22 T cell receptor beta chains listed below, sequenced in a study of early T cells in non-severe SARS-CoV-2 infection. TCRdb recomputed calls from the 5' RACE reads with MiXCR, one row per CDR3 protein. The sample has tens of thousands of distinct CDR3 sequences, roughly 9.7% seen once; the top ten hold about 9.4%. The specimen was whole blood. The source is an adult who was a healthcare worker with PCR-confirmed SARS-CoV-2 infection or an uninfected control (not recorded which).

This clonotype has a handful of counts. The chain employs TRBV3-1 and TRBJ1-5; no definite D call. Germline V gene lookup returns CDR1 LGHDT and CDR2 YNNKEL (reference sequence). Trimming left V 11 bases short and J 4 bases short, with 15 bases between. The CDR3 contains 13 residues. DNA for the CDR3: TGTGCCGGCGGTGGGGAAGGGAATCAGCCCCAGCATTTT. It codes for CAGGGEGNQPQHF.

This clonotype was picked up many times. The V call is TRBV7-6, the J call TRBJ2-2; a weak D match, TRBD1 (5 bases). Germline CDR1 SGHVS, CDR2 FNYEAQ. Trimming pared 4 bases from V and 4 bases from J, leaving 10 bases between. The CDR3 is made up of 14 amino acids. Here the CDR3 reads CASSSLRGTGELFF. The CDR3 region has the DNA TGTGCCAGCAGCTCGTTAAGGGGCACCGGGGAGCTGTTTTTT.

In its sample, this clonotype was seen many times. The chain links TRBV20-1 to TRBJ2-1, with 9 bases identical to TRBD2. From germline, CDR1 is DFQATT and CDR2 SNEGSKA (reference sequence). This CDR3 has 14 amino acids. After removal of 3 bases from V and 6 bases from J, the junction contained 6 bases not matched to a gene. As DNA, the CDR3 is TGCAGTGCTAGGATTCTAGCGGGGCGCAATGAGCAGTTCTTC. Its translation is CSARILAGRNEQFF.

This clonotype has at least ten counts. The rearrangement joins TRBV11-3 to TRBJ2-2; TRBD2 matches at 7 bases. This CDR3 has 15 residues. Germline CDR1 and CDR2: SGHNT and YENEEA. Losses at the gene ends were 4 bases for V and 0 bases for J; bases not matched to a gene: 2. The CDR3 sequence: CASSWSGTNTGELFF. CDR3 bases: TGTGCCAGCAGCTGGAGCGGGACGAACACCGGGGAGCTGTTTTTT.

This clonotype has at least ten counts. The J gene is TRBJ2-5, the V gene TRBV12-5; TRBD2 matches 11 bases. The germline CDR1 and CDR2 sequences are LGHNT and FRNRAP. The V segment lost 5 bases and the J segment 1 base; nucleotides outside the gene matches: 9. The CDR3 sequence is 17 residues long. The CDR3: CASGLILSGRAQETQYF. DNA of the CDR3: TGTGCTAGTGGTCTGATTCTTAGCGGGAGGGCCCAAGAGACCCAGTACTTC.

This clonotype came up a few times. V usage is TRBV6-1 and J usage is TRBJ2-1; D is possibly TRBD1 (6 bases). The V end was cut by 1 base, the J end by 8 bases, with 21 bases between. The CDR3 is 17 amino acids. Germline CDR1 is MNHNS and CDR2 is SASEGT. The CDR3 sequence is CASSEVVGTPPPDEQFF. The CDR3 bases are TGTGCCAGCAGTGAAGTAGTTGGGACACCCCCGCCGGATGAGCAGTTCTTC.

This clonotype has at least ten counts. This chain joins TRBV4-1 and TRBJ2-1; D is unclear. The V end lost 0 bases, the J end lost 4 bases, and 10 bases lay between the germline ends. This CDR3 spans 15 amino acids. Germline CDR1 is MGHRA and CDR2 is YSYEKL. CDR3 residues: CASSQESGDYNEQFF. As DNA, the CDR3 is TGCGCCAGCAGCCAAGAGTCTGGCGATTACAATGAGCAGTTCTTC.

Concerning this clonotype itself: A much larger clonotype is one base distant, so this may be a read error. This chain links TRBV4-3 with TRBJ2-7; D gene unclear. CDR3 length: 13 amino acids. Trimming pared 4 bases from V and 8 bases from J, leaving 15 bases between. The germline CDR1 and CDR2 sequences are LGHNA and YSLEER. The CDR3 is CASSLRIEYKQYF. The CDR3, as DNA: TGCGCCAGCAGCCTACGTATTGAATACAAGCAGTACTTC.

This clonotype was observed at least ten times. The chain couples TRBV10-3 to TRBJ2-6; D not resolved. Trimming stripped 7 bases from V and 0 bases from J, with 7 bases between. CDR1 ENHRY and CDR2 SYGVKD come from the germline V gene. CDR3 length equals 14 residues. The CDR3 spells CAINSHSGANVLTF. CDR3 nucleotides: TGTGCCATCAATTCGCACTCTGGGGCCAACGTCCTGACTTTC.

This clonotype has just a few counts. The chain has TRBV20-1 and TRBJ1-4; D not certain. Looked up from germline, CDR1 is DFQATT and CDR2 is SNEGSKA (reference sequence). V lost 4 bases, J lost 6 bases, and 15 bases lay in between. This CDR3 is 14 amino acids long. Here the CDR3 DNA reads TGCAGTGCTAAGGACGGGCGCCGGGATGAAAAACTGTTTTTT. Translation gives CSAKDGRRDEKLFF.

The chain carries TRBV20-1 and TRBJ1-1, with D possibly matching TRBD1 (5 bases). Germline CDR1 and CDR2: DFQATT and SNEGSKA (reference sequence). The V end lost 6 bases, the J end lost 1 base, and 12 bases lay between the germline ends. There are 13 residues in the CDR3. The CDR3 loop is CSASLTANTEAFF. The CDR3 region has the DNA TGCAGTGCATCGCTGACAGCGAACACTGAAGCTTTCTTT.

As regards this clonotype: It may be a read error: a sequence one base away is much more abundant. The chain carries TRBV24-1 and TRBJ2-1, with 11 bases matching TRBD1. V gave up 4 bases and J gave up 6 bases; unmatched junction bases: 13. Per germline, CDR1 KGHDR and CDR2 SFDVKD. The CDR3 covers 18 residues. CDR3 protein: CATSDSLSGTGGFNEQFF. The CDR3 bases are TGTGCCACCAGTGACTCCTTGTCCGGGACAGGGGGTTTCAATGAGCAGTTCTTC.

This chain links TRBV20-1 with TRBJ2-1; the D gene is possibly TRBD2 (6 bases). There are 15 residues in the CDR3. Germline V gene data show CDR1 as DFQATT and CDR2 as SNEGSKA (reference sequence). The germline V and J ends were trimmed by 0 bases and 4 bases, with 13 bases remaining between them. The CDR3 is CSAREGGLDYNEQFF. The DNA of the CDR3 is TGCAGTGCTAGAGAGGGAGGATTAGATTACAATGAGCAGTTCTTC.

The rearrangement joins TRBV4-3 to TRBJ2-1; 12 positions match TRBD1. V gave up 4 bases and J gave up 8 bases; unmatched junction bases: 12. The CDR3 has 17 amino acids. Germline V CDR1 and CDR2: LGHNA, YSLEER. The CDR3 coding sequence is TGCGCCAGCAGCCGAGGTCCTGGGGACAGGGGGCTTGATGAGCAGTTCTTC. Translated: CASSRGPGDRGLDEQFF.

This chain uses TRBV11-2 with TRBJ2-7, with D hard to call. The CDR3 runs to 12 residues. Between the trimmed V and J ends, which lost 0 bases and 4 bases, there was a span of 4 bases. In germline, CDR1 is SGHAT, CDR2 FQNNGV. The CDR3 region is CASSLDMYEQYF. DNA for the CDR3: TGTGCCAGCAGCTTAGACATGTACGAGCAGTACTTC. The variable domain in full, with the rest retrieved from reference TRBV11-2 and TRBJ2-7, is EAGVAQSPRYKIIEKRQSVAFWCNPISGHATLYWYQQILGQGPKLLIQFQNNGVVDDSQLPKDRFSAERLKGVDSTLKIQPAKLEDSAVYLCASSLDMYEQYFGPGTRLTVT.

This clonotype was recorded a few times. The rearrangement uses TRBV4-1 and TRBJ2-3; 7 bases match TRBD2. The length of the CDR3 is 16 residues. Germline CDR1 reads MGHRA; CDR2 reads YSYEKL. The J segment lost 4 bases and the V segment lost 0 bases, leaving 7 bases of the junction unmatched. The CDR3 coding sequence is TGCGCCAGCAGCCAAGATCGCGCGGGAGTCGCAGATACGCAGTATTTT. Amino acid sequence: CASSQDRAGVADTQYF.

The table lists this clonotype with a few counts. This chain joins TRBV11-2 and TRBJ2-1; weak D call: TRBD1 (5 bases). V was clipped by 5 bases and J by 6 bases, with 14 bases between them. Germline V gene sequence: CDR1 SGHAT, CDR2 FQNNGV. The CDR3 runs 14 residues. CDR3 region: CASSPGALTNEQFF. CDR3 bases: TGTGCCAGCAGCCCTGGGGCTTTAACCAATGAGCAGTTCTTC. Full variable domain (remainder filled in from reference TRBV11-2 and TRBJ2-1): EAGVAQSPRYKIIEKRQSVAFWCNPISGHATLYWYQQILGQGPKLLIQFQNNGVVDDSQLPKDRFSAERLKGVDSTLKIQPAKLEDSAVYLCASSPGALTNEQFFGPGTRLTVL.

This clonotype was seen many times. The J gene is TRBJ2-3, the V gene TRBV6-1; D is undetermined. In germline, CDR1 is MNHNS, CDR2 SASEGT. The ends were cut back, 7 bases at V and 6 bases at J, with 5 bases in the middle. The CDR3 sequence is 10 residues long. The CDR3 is CASMRDTQYF. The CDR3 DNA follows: TGTGCCAGCATGCGTGATACGCAGTATTTT.

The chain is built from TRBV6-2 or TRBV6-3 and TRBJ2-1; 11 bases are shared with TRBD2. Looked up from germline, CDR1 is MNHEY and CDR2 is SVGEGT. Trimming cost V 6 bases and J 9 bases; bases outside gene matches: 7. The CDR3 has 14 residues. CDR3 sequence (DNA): TGTGCCAGCAGATCTAGCGGGAGGCTCAGTGAGCAGTTCTTC. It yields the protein CASRSSGRLSEQFF.

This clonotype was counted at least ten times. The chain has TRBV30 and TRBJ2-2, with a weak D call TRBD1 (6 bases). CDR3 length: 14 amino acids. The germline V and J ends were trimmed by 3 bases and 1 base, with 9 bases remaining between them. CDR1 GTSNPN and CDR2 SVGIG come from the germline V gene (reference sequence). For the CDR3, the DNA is TGTGCCTGGAGCGGGACACTGAACACCGGGGAGCTGTTTTTT. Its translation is CAWSGTLNTGELFF.

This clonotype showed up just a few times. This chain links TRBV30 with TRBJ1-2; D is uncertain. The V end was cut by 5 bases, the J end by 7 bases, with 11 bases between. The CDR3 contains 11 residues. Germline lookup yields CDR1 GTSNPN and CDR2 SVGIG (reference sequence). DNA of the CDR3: TGTGCCTGGGCGAAAACGGGTGGCTACACCTTC. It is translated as CAWAKTGGYTF.

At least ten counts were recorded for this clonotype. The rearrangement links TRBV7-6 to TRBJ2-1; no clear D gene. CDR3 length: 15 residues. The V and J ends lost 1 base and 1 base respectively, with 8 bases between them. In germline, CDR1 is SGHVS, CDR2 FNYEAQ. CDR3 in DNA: TGTGCCAGCAGCTTAGTACTTACTTCCTACAATGAGCAGTTCTTC. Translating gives CASSLVLTSYNEQFF.